This TCR beta chain stems from a study of cytomegalovirus exposure and HLA in healthy donors (dated by TCRdb to 2015 to 2018). Background on the whole study: In an earlier analysis of 550 to 750 of the donors, approximately 300 Gb of sequence data and 95 million to 130 million unique TCR beta sequences from about 190 million T cells were reported. A later genetic analysis took genome-wide SNP genotypes for about 55% of the 666 donors and used that subset as a discovery cohort. Donor age, sex, ethnicity and CMV serostatus were collected together with the repertoire data. Rather than drawing on any new phenotypic data, the later analysis identified candidate immune exposures from TCR beta sequences and the way those sequences occurred across donors. All discovery cohort repertoires had been generated on a single sequencing platform. A later analysis re-examined previously published TCR beta repertoires from 600 to 700 donors and added high-resolution HLA genotyping to investigate patterns of TCR occurrence. The study combined high-throughput TCR immunosequencing, statistical association of individual TCRs with disease status, and machine learning to predict cytomegalovirus infection status. The study used immunosequencing to profile the T cell repertoires of 666 subjects and linked those repertoires to cytomegalovirus serostatus. To decide whether each TCR beta V gene segment behaved as functional or pseudogenic, an earlier analysis of nearly 600 of the donors relied on high-throughput TCR beta sequencing. The aim of the study was to test whether cataloging public T cell receptors could identify signatures of past pathogen exposure. Both class I and class II loci were covered by HLA typing, at four-digit resolution. The genetic ancestry cluster associated with self-reported Caucasian donors included over 80% of the 300 to 400 genotyped donors. Because of strong linkage in the cohort, roughly 5 DR-DQ haplotypes were treated as single units for association and clustering. Typing coverage varied by locus: roughly 620-640 donors for A, B, C, DRB1 and DQB1; approximately 520 for DQA1; about 570 for DPA1; around 490 for DPB1. Among 300 to 450 genotyped donors of the cohort, an average of about 240,000 unique TCR beta nucleotide sequences were sequenced per donor, 15% to 20% of them non-productive. An early release covering over 500 HLA-typed donors comprised about 300 gigabases of sequencing data and roughly 86 million unique TCR sequences. In addition to the first cohort of 666 subjects, a separate validation cohort of about 120 different subjects was used. Here is what the overall study found, with its caveats: The authors suggested that the approach could potentially be generalized to other disease states and immunological phenotypes. Most CMV-associated TCR beta chains appeared to be HLA-restricted in a later analysis, and the HLA associations seemed to be driven largely by CMV exposure. An association between a missense DCLRE1C variant and V-gene and J-gene trimming of TCR beta chains was found in a later genetic analysis and replicated in an independent cohort. The classifier was reported to diagnose cytomegalovirus status with high specificity and sensitivity in both the original and validation cohorts. In a later analysis, HLA-associated TCR beta chains showed more clonal expansion and lower generation probabilities than non-associated chains that were equally common. The study gave a list of 150 to 200 TCR beta chains associated with cytomegalovirus. The 87-base-pair reads could not distinguish some IMGT-functional V segments, including TRBV6-2 and TRBV6-3, so those segments were excluded. An earlier analysis of some 560 of the donors showed that most TCR beta V segments appeared in productive rearrangements either about 90% or about 30% of the time, which broadly matched IMGT annotations. In vitro tests confirmed that a few of the cytomegalovirus-associated TCR beta chains recognize cytomegalovirus antigens. A further reported finding was that TCR beta sequences accurately predicted the HLA-A and HLA-B alleles for most subjects in the first cohort. Because some donors lacked HLA typing at each locus, the association tests relied only on the typed subset. While some public TCRs were present in many individuals, most TCR sequences turned up only very rarely across donors. According to a later genetic analysis, donors in an Asian-associated ancestry cluster had fewer N-insertions in productive TCRs than the approximately 650-donor mean. A cluster of highly shared sequence variants was judged likely to be a technical artifact of the sequencing pipeline. For the cohort, immune exposure information was limited to CMV serostatus. When HLA alleles, especially DR and DQ, strongly co-occurred, TCR associations were difficult to assign to individual alleles. At a false discovery rate of 0.05, a later analysis linked roughly 17,000 TCR beta sequences to specific HLA alleles. Correlated functional status among segregating V segments might be attributable to linkage disequilibrium, but an unknown experimental factor could not be ruled out. The presence/absence analyses assumed that sequencing depth was roughly uniform across donors, and that assumption may not be true. In a later analysis, several top co-occurrence clusters were reported to appear linked to parvovirus B19, influenza, CMV and Epstein-Barr virus. Over 15 rarely observed V segments, including chromosome 9 orphons, were excluded from the earlier analysis of about 500 of the donors because counts were too low. In a later analysis, the rate of TCR association differed among HLA loci, with DRB1 alleles having the most associated TCRs and HLA-C alleles having the fewest. In this cohort, only TCR beta chains were sequenced, and detectable features were limited by the absence of alpha or paired-chain data.

Germline trimming: 7 bases from V, 3 bases from J; junction bases outside gene matches: 9. The CDR3 goes from the cysteine to the phenylalanine over 16 residues. Solely the CDR3 DNA is kept, with 48 bases framed from the first base. From a lookup of the germline V gene (reference sequence), CDR1 and CDR2 are LNHDA and SQIVND. The cohort was made up of 666 healthy bone marrow donors. At the time of sampling, every cohort member was nominally healthy, though immune exposures that went unrecorded were likely present. The donor tested CMV seronegative and was one of the 352 seronegative cohort members. Every donor gave a peripheral blood sample, and the peripheral blood mononuclear cells from that sample were used for TCR beta sequencing. Genomic DNA was extracted from the blood cell samples with the Qiagen DNeasy Blood Extraction Kit. Library generation was performed with the immunoSEQ multiplex PCR assay. For the multiplex PCR, a mixture combining 60 forward primers for TCR Vbeta segments and 13 reverse primers for TCR Jbeta segments was used. A multiplex PCR assay on genomic DNA amplified the CDR3 region of rearranged TCR beta genes. Amplified TCR beta libraries were sequenced as 87-base-pair reads on the Illumina HiSeq System. For the original study's pipeline: A later analysis counted some 80 million unique TCR beta chains across the roughly 700 repertoires, and about 10 million of these chains were shared by at least two donors. To remove PCR and sequencing errors, raw reads were error-corrected and collapsed into unique sequences using a nearest-neighbor algorithm that merged closely related sequences. V, D and J gene segments were assigned by aligning CDR3 sequences to IMGT reference sequences. For a sequence to be retained, at least a six-nucleotide match to both a V gene segment and a J gene segment was required. Rearrangements were called productive when the CDR3 lacked stop codons and stayed in frame with V and J; all others were non-productive. Following IMGT convention, CDR3 was defined as the stretch from the second conserved V-encoded cysteine up to the conserved J-encoded phenylalanine. In an earlier analysis of approximately 500 of the donors, sequences lacking an unambiguous match to a single V gene segment were excluded. An earlier analysis of just under 600 of the donors called V segments functional above 56.7% productive rearrangements and segregating when the between-donor standard deviation exceeded 5%. A statistical classification framework was built for diagnosing cytomegalovirus status from the catalog of TCR beta chain sequences. In a later analysis, TCR nucleotide sequences were compared against IMGT/GENE-DB human TR gene sequences so that V and J genes could be assigned. Using the TCRdist pipeline, a later analysis assigned CDR3 sequences along with most-parsimonious VDJ recombination scenarios. In a later analysis, every TCR beta chain was defined by the combination of its CDR3 amino acid sequence and its V-gene family, and reads without a unique V-gene family were dropped. A later analysis removed over 500 highly shared, low-generation-probability nucleotide sequences to deal with suspected cross-contamination and a sequencing artifact. In a later analysis, a clonal expansion index for each public chain was calculated from normalized within-repertoire ranks of inferred template counts. In a later analysis, generation probabilities were computed with a VDJ recombination model fitted to out-of-frame rearrangements, and the resulting probabilities were checked against IGoR. In a later analysis, hypergeometric tests were used to score TCR-TCR, TCR-HLA and TCR-CMV co-occurrence, with a repertoire-size bias correction applied to TCR pairs. In a later analysis, false discovery rates were estimated by permuting HLA or CMV assignments 20 times. A later analysis grouped co-occurring TCRs with DBSCAN, adding TCRdist sequence similarity when clustering within HLA-allele-positive subsets. For co-occurrence clustering, repertoires with fewer than 30,000 or more than 120,000 public chains were excluded, along with roughly 5 repertoires with anomalous nucleotide sharing. In its TCRdb copy, this immuneACCESS table keeps in-frame sequences only and misses some clones. Where compared with another copy, unresolved V genes explain less than half of these, and the others have no known cause. V and J calls and clone size follow that table, whereas D and trimming were derived from the DNA. The data table for this sample lists about 110,000 clones. The ten largest clones take up more than 3.5% of the sample.

A remark on this clone: Its antigen is currently not known.

This clonotype originated in a man aged 25-45 years in good health and CMV-seronegative. The rearranged chain carries TRBV19 and TRBJ1-4, and 9 junctional nucleotides match TRBD1. Sequences were obtained from PBMCs. CDR3 loop: CASKEVTGGANEKLFF. The DNA sequence is as follows: TGTGCCAGTAAAGAAGTGACAGGGGGAGCTAATGAAAAACTGTTTTTT.